This T cell receptor beta chain was sequenced in a study of CD8 T cells in Susac syndrome. The CDR3 sequence is 12 residues long. V lost 10 bases and J lost 5; bases outside the gene matches: 7. From germline, CDR1 is ENHRY and CDR2 SYGVKD. The individuals used as controls were healthy donors who had been matched for both age and sex. Reverse transcription of roughly 0.45 to 1 ug RNA was performed with random hexamers. With immunoSEQ multiplex PCR, TCR beta CDR3 was amplified across 54 Vbeta and 13 Jbeta. TCRdb reprocessed the immunoSEQ multiplex PCR reads with MiXCR, giving one entry per CDR3 protein. There are some 130,000 distinct CDR3 sequences in the sample; about 95% occur only once, and roughly 0.11% lies in the top ten.

The chain joins TRBV10-3 to TRBJ2-5; 7 nucleotides match TRBD2. The receptor was isolated from a human donor in good health. The sequenced sample consisted of CD4+ T cells from PBMCs. CDR3 amino acids: CATSGGGETQYF. In nucleotides, the CDR3 is TGTGCCACCTCCGGGGGAGGGGAGACCCAGTACTTC.